Listed below are T cell receptor beta chains from one sample, sequenced in a study of T-cell memory formation after mild COVID-19. TCRdb reprocessed the 5' RACE reads with MiXCR, giving one entry per CDR3 protein. Of under 250,000 distinct CDR3 sequences detected, around 9.1% appear once; the ten largest clones hold 3.5% to 4%. The sample consisted of PBMCs or a T cell subset sorted from them (not recorded which). All receptors derive from a man between 18 and 29 years old who had mild COVID-19 (a few samples of this study predate the infection). Cell type and time point are not known. Each CDR3 is given with its conserved first and last residue. Each record gives: D gene, V gene, J gene, CDR3 length, clone size, CDR3 DNA, CDR3 protein. A D gene is named only where the DNA matches it firmly. The size of a clone is reported for some rows only, either as once, few or many, or as a class for expanded clones.

-	TRBV4-3	TRBJ1-2	12	-	TGCGCCAGCAGCCAGAGGAACTATGGCTACACCTTC	CASSQRNYGYTF
-	TRBV29-1	TRBJ2-1	13	few	TGCAGCGTTGCCCTGGTCACCTACAATGAGCAGTTCTTC	CSVALVTYNEQFF
-	TRBV7-2	TRBJ2-5	14	-	TGTGCCAGCAGCCCCCCTAGTAGTCGAGAGACCCAGTACTTC	CASSPPSSRETQYF
-	TRBV7-2	TRBJ1-6	16	many	TGTGCCAGCAGCTTAGAGCGCCCCGGGGTAGGTTCACCCCTCCACTTT	CASSLERPGVGSPLHF
-	TRBV7-2	TRBJ1-6	15	many	TGTGCCAGCACCCCCAGTACGGCCAATAATTCACCCCTCCACTTT	CASTPSTANNSPLHF
TRBD1	TRBV7-9	TRBJ2-7	16	-	TGTGCCAGCAGCTCCAACCGGGACAGCCCCTCCTACGAGCAGTACTTC	CASSSNRDSPSYEQYF
TRBD2	TRBV5-1	TRBJ2-3	15	many	TGCGCCAGCAGCTTGACTAGCGGGGACACAGATACGCAGTATTTT	CASSLTSGDTDTQYF
TRBD1	TRBV15	TRBJ1-1	14	few	TGTGCCACCAGCCAGAACAGGGGGCTGACTGAAGCTTTCTTT	CATSQNRGLTEAFF
TRBD1	TRBV6-1	TRBJ1-5	18	few	TGTGCCAGCAGTGAAGATCCCCTGACAGGGATGTTCAATCAGCCCCAGCATTTT	CASSEDPLTGMFNQPQHF
TRBD2	TRBV7-2	TRBJ2-1	13	few	TGTGCCAGCGTGCGGGGGGGCGGGAATGAGCAGTTCTTC	CASVRGGGNEQFF
-	TRBV2	TRBJ2-7	11	few	TGTGCCAGCAGTGCCCGGCTCGAGCAGTACTTC	CASSARLEQYF
-	TRBV7-9	TRBJ2-1	13	few	TGTGCCAGCAGCCCCCAGGACCCTTGGTGGCAGTTCTTC	CASSPQDPWWQFF
TRBD2	TRBV5-1	TRBJ2-5	14	few	TGCGCCAGCAGGGCCTCTAGCGGGGAAGAGACCCAGTACTTC	CASRASSGEETQYF
TRBD2	TRBV29-1	TRBJ2-3	15	few	TGCAGCGTGCCCCGGGGGGGGCTTAGCACAGATACGCAGTATTTT	CSVPRGGLSTDTQYF
-	TRBV5-1	TRBJ1-1	14	many	TGCGCCAGCGGAAAAACAGGACAGAACACTGAAGCTTTCTTT	CASGKTGQNTEAFF
-	TRBV5-1	TRBJ2-5	15	-	TGCGCCAGCAGCTCGTCGGTCCAGGTCCAAGAGACCCAGTACTTC	CASSSSVQVQETQYF
-	TRBV20-1	TRBJ1-1	12	many	TGCAGTGTACCCGAAGGGAACACTGAAGCTTTCTTT	CSVPEGNTEAFF
TRBD1	TRBV5-1	TRBJ2-7	13	-	TGCGCCAGCAGCCGGGACAGGGAGTACGAGCAGTACTTC	CASSRDREYEQYF
TRBD1	TRBV4-2	TRBJ2-7	16	few	TGTGCCAGCAGCCAAGATCGGGACAGGCTCAATGGCGAGCAGTACTTC	CASSQDRDRLNGEQYF
TRBD2	TRBV5-4	TRBJ2-5	16	-	TGTGCCAGCAGCTCGGGACTAGCAGGTTCTCAAGAGACCCAGTACTTC	CASSSGLAGSQETQYF
-	TRBV23-1	TRBJ1-4	13	-	TGCGCCAGCAGTCATACCGGGACCGGGGAACTGTTTTTT	CASSHTGTGELFF
-	TRBV4-1	TRBJ1-5	14	many	TGCGCCAGCAGCCAGCAGGGAATGGGCCAGCCCCAGCATTTT	CASSQQGMGQPQHF
TRBD2	TRBV12-3/TRBV12-4	TRBJ2-3	14	many	TGTGCCAGCAGCATAGCGGGGGGGGCAGATACGCAGTATTTT	CASSIAGGADTQYF
TRBD1	TRBV28	TRBJ2-2	14	-	TGTGCCACCTTACGGACAGGGGTTACCGGGGAGCTGTTTTTT	CATLRTGVTGELFF
-	TRBV20-1	TRBJ1-4	12	-	TGCAGTGCTAGAAGGGTTGGGGAAAAACTGTTTTTT	CSARRVGEKLFF
-	TRBV18	TRBJ2-5	15	few	TGTGCCAGCTCCCTACGAGGGGTGGCAAGAGAGACCCAGTACTTC	CASSLRGVARETQYF
TRBD2	TRBV20-1	TRBJ2-5	14	few	TGCAGTGCTAGAGATCCAGCGGGGATACAGACCCAGTACTTC	CSARDPAGIQTQYF
-	TRBV3-1	TRBJ1-2	14	many	TGTGCCAGCAGCCAAAGCGAAACTAACTATGGCTACACCTTC	CASSQSETNYGYTF
TRBD1	TRBV6-2/TRBV6-3	TRBJ2-7	14	-	TGTGCCAGCAGTTGGGCCCCAGGGGGCTACGAGCAGTACTTC	CASSWAPGGYEQYF
-	TRBV7-9	TRBJ2-5	16	-	TGTGCCAGCAGCCCGACCCGGGGCAGCCTCCAAGAGACCCAGTACTTC	CASSPTRGSLQETQYF
-	TRBV4-2	TRBJ2-5	14	few	TGTGCCAGCAGCCAAGGGGGGACTGGGGGGACCCAGTACTTC	CASSQGGTGGTQYF
TRBD1	TRBV7-3	TRBJ1-2	13	-	TGTGCCAGCAGCTCACAGGGGAGCTATGGCTACACCTTC	CASSSQGSYGYTF
-	TRBV18	TRBJ2-3	15	-	TGTGCCAGCTCACCACCCGGGCGGACCACAGATACGCAGTATTTT	CASSPPGRTTDTQYF
-	TRBV5-1	TRBJ1-1	15	-	TGCGCCAGCAGCCCCTGGGGGGACCTGAACACTGAAGCTTTCTTT	CASSPWGDLNTEAFF
TRBD1	TRBV2	TRBJ1-1	14	few	TGTGCCAGCAAATTACAGGGGCCGCCCGCGGGGGCTTTCTTT	CASKLQGPPAGAFF
TRBD1	TRBV7-2	TRBJ2-5	14	few	TGTGCCAGCAGGATCGACAGGGTACGAGAGACCCAGTACTTC	CASRIDRVRETQYF
-	TRBV7-2	TRBJ2-3	15	-	TGTGCCAGCAGCCCCCAGGGGGGTGGGATAGATACGCAGTATTTT	CASSPQGGGIDTQYF
-	TRBV28	TRBJ1-3	13	few	TGTGCCAGCACGCTGCTTTCTGGAAACACCATATATTTT	CASTLLSGNTIYF
TRBD1	TRBV5-1	TRBJ1-3	16	few	TGCGCCAGCAGCTTGTTTACAGGGGGCGATGGAAACACCATATATTTT	CASSLFTGGDGNTIYF
TRBD1	TRBV7-2	TRBJ1-6	17	few	TGTGCCAGCAGCTTAGGATCGGACAGGGGGTATAATTCACCCCTCCACTTT	CASSLGSDRGYNSPLHF
-	TRBV6-5	TRBJ2-2	14	many	TGTGCCAGCACCCAGGGTGGGTCGACCGGGGAGCTGTTTTTT	CASTQGGSTGELFF
TRBD1	TRBV7-9	TRBJ2-3	16	-	TGTGCCAGCAGCTTGGGGGACAGGGCGAGGACAGATACGCAGTATTTT	CASSLGDRARTDTQYF
-	TRBV20-1	TRBJ1-2	14	few	TGCAGTGCTGATCGACCCGGGACATCTTATGGCTACACCTTC	CSADRPGTSYGYTF
-	TRBV15	TRBJ1-6	18	few	TGTGCCACCAGCAGAGGGGGACCCAGGGGTACGGTGTCTGCACCCCTCCACTTT	CATSRGGPRGTVSAPLHF
TRBD1	TRBV9	TRBJ1-6	14	-	TGTGCCAGCAGCGGGGGACAGTCGGTTTCACCCCTCCACTTT	CASSGGQSVSPLHF
TRBD1	TRBV19	TRBJ1-5	13	few	TGTGCCACCACGGGACAGGGCAATCAGCCCCAGCATTTT	CATTGQGNQPQHF
-	TRBV7-2	TRBJ1-2	11	few	TGTGCCAGCAGCCCCGGGCGGCGTTACACCTTC	CASSPGRRYTF
TRBD2	TRBV3-1	TRBJ2-7	18	few	TGTGCCAGCAGCCTTATCGGTATCAGCGGGGGGCCTGTCTACGAGCAGTACTTC	CASSLIGISGGPVYEQYF